Listed below are T cell receptor beta chains from one sample, sequenced in a study of glioma-infiltrating T cells. TCRdb itself ran the multiplex PCR reads through MiXCR, one entry per CDR3 protein. The table lists about 94,000 distinct CDR3 sequences, 23% of them singletons. The specimen was glioma tissue, nonneoplastic brain tissue, or PBMCs (not recorded which). The source of these receptors is a human donor with low-grade glioma or glioblastoma, undergoing nonglioma brain surgery, or in good health (not recorded which). Both conserved end residues are part of each CDR3. The D gene is left open where the match is weak. Part of the rows lack a size; the others show once, few, many or a class for expanded clones.

d_gene: TRBD2; len: 17; abundance: -; v_gene: TRBV12-3/TRBV12-4; j_gene: TRBJ2-2; CDR3aa: CASIDPATSGARRELFF
d_gene: -; len: 14; abundance: -; v_gene: TRBV3-1; j_gene: TRBJ1-1; CDR3aa: CASIKGDGATEAFF
d_gene: -; len: 12; abundance: many; v_gene: TRBV20-1; j_gene: TRBJ1-3; CDR3aa: CSARDDGNTIYF
d_gene: -; len: 14; abundance: few; v_gene: TRBV18; j_gene: TRBJ1-1; CDR3aa: CASSRRDQNTEAFF
d_gene: -; len: 14; abundance: many; v_gene: TRBV2; j_gene: TRBJ2-1; CDR3aa: CASSRGLRGNEQFF
d_gene: -; len: 14; abundance: once; v_gene: TRBV19; j_gene: TRBJ1-1; CDR3aa: CASAKGRKSTEAFF
d_gene: TRBD1; len: 17; abundance: many; v_gene: TRBV4-1; j_gene: TRBJ1-5; CDR3aa: CASSQVNRGNSNQPQHF
d_gene: -; len: 15; abundance: many; v_gene: TRBV20-1; j_gene: TRBJ2-3; CDR3aa: CSASGLRGSTDTQYF
d_gene: TRBD1; len: 15; abundance: many; v_gene: TRBV7-9; j_gene: TRBJ1-2; CDR3aa: CASSSLRQGRYGYTF
d_gene: TRBD2; len: 16; abundance: few; v_gene: TRBV14; j_gene: TRBJ2-7; CDR3aa: CASSRLSGRGTYEQYF
d_gene: -; len: 13; abundance: -; v_gene: TRBV5-1; j_gene: TRBJ1-1; CDR3aa: CASSLALGTEASF
d_gene: TRBD1; len: 16; abundance: many; v_gene: TRBV6-6; j_gene: TRBJ2-1; CDR3aa: CASSYLFPGQGNEQFF
d_gene: TRBD2; len: 11; abundance: many; v_gene: TRBV7-9; j_gene: TRBJ2-5; CDR3aa: CASSFGTREYF
d_gene: TRBD1; len: 15; abundance: many; v_gene: TRBV25-1; j_gene: TRBJ1-4; CDR3aa: CASSQIGTVGEKLFF
d_gene: TRBD1; len: 16; abundance: many; v_gene: TRBV13; j_gene: TRBJ2-5; CDR3aa: CASSAAEGQNRETQYF
d_gene: TRBD2; len: 14; abundance: -; v_gene: TRBV3-1; j_gene: TRBJ2-1; CDR3aa: CASSQFRGGNEQFF
d_gene: TRBD2; len: 16; abundance: -; v_gene: TRBV11-2; j_gene: TRBJ2-1; CDR3aa: CASSLRTSGSRGEQFF
d_gene: -; len: 12; abundance: many; v_gene: TRBV29-1; j_gene: TRBJ1-1; CDR3aa: CSGRTVNTEAFF
d_gene: -; len: 12; abundance: many; v_gene: TRBV2; j_gene: TRBJ2-1; CDR3aa: CASSESVAEQFF
d_gene: TRBD2; len: 15; abundance: many; v_gene: TRBV6-1; j_gene: TRBJ2-7; CDR3aa: CASRLSGSGAYEQYF
d_gene: TRBD1; len: 12; abundance: many; v_gene: TRBV6-1; j_gene: TRBJ2-7; CDR3aa: CASSLQGNEQYF
d_gene: TRBD1; len: 13; abundance: many; v_gene: TRBV20-1; j_gene: TRBJ1-6; CDR3aa: CSATGTGDSPLHF
d_gene: TRBD1; len: 16; abundance: many; v_gene: TRBV27; j_gene: TRBJ1-6; CDR3aa: CASRITGGVYNSPLHF
d_gene: -; len: 15; abundance: -; v_gene: TRBV7-9; j_gene: TRBJ1-2; CDR3aa: CASSSLGRQNYGYTF
d_gene: -; len: 12; abundance: many; v_gene: TRBV27; j_gene: TRBJ2-7; CDR3aa: CASSLTGTQQYF
d_gene: -; len: 14; abundance: once; v_gene: TRBV4-2; j_gene: TRBJ2-7; CDR3aa: CASSQAGLSYEQYF
d_gene: TRBD1; len: 17; abundance: many; v_gene: TRBV6-2/TRBV6-3; j_gene: TRBJ2-1; CDR3aa: CASSYFPGTGRYNEQFF
d_gene: TRBD1; len: 14; abundance: few; v_gene: TRBV18; j_gene: TRBJ2-7; CDR3aa: CASSPRTGEYEQYF
d_gene: -; len: 13; abundance: many; v_gene: TRBV2; j_gene: TRBJ2-7; CDR3aa: CASTPSRLDEQYF
d_gene: -; len: 15; abundance: -; v_gene: TRBV5-1; j_gene: TRBJ1-3; CDR3aa: CASSLEQHSGNTIYF
d_gene: -; len: 14; abundance: -; v_gene: TRBV7-8; j_gene: TRBJ1-5; CDR3aa: CASSPHGGNLPKHF
d_gene: -; len: 18; abundance: many; v_gene: TRBV6-2/TRBV6-3; j_gene: TRBJ1-5; CDR3aa: CASSPSGDTTYSNQPQHF
d_gene: -; len: 12; abundance: many; v_gene: TRBV6-1; j_gene: TRBJ2-7; CDR3aa: CASSSRVGEQYF
d_gene: TRBD1; len: 16; abundance: -; v_gene: TRBV6-5; j_gene: TRBJ2-4; CDR3aa: CASFRDRGRVKNIQYF
d_gene: -; len: 17; abundance: many; v_gene: TRBV6-1; j_gene: TRBJ2-5; CDR3aa: CASSPRTDQRRQETQYF
d_gene: -; len: 14; abundance: -; v_gene: TRBV11-2; j_gene: TRBJ1-2; CDR3aa: CASSLASIKSGYTF
d_gene: -; len: 14; abundance: many; v_gene: TRBV4-1; j_gene: TRBJ1-5; CDR3aa: CASSQGSRGQPQHF
d_gene: -; len: 10; abundance: many; v_gene: TRBV10-2; j_gene: TRBJ1-1; CDR3aa: CATQRTEAFF
d_gene: -; len: 14; abundance: many; v_gene: TRBV29-1; j_gene: TRBJ2-5; CDR3aa: CSVAQKGLQETQYF
d_gene: -; len: 12; abundance: many; v_gene: TRBV20-1; j_gene: TRBJ2-5; CDR3aa: CSAALAAETQYF
d_gene: -; len: 12; abundance: few; v_gene: TRBV12-3/TRBV12-4; j_gene: TRBJ1-1; CDR3aa: CASSFGGAEAFF
d_gene: -; len: 15; abundance: -; v_gene: TRBV3-1; j_gene: TRBJ2-1; CDR3aa: CASSQEGQLPGEQFF
d_gene: -; len: 13; abundance: few; v_gene: TRBV20-1; j_gene: TRBJ2-1; CDR3aa: CSARRQAGGEQFF
d_gene: -; len: 14; abundance: many; v_gene: TRBV20-1; j_gene: TRBJ1-5; CDR3aa: CSAKDSFSNQPQHF
d_gene: -; len: 15; abundance: many; v_gene: TRBV10-1; j_gene: TRBJ1-1; CDR3aa: CASSGRKWGNTEAFF
d_gene: -; len: 14; abundance: many; v_gene: TRBV6-1; j_gene: TRBJ2-7; CDR3aa: CASRRGEVSYEQYF
d_gene: -; len: 14; abundance: many; v_gene: TRBV6-1; j_gene: TRBJ2-1; CDR3aa: CAIKPIASRSEQFF
d_gene: -; len: 16; abundance: -; v_gene: TRBV27; j_gene: TRBJ2-3; CDR3aa: CVSSLNGGGERNTQYF
d_gene: -; len: 14; abundance: many; v_gene: TRBV7-9; j_gene: TRBJ2-3; CDR3aa: CASSFAGSADTQYF
d_gene: -; len: 15; abundance: many; v_gene: TRBV7-2; j_gene: TRBJ1-2; CDR3aa: CASSPGDLPLYGYTF
d_gene: -; len: 15; abundance: many; v_gene: TRBV2; j_gene: TRBJ1-1; CDR3aa: CASTLQERGNTEAFF
d_gene: -; len: 13; abundance: many; v_gene: TRBV20-1; j_gene: TRBJ1-1; CDR3aa: CSARGDLDTEAFF